This T cell receptor beta chain was recovered during a study of cytomegalovirus exposure and HLA in healthy donors. Whole-study context: A data release that came early held roughly 80 million unique TCRs from HLA-typed donors. Overall study findings and caveats: According to an earlier analysis, most TCR beta V segments yielded productive rearrangements about 87% or about 30% of the time.

Amplification used 60 Vbeta primers and 13 Jbeta primers. Sequenced by immunoSEQ multiplex PCR; TCRdb stores in-frame clones only, minus some. Of 55,000 to 80,000 clones in the sample, around 75% were seen once. This clone was counted once. Its antigen is not identified. The germline V gene has CDR1 SGHNT and CDR2 YENEEA. V lost 4 bases, J lost 6 bases, and 10 bases stayed unmatched. The CDR3 sequence is 16 residues long. The genes are TRBV11-3 and TRBJ2-3, with 10 positions matching TRBD2. This clonotype was obtained from a woman aged 25-40 years in good health and CMV-seropositive. Material for sequencing was PBMCs. The CDR3 sequence is CASSSGLAVGQDTQYF. Here the CDR3 DNA reads TGTGCCAGCAGCTCAGGACTAGCGGTGGGGCAGGATACGCAGTATTTT.